These 8 T cell receptor beta chains were all obtained from the same sample, sequenced in a study of siplizumab effects on memory and regulatory T cells. Assay used: immunoSEQ multiplex PCR; TCRdb lists only in-frame clones, some missing. The table lists more than 85,000 clones, approximately 90% of them singletons. Sample: CD4+ T cells sorted from blood. These TCRs come from a human donor in good health.

This chain joins TRBV5-5 and TRBJ1-1; D is unresolved. This CDR3 comprises 13 residues. V was trimmed by 0 bases and J by 3 bases, leaving 6 bases between them. Germline V gene sequence: CDR1 SGHKS, CDR2 YYEKEE (reference sequence). As DNA, the CDR3 is TGTGCCAGCAGCTTGGAAGTCTACACTGAAGCTTTCTTT. As protein: CASSLEVYTEAFF.

This clone was recorded once. DNA for the CDR3: TGTGCCATCTCAGAGCGCTTGGGGAATGAGCAGTTCTTC. Its translation: CAISERLGNEQFF. The V call is TRBV10-3, the J call TRBJ2-1, with D uncertain. The germline V and J ends were trimmed by 8 bases and 7 bases, with 15 bases remaining between them. The germline CDR1 and CDR2 sequences are ENHRY and SYGVKD. The CDR3 loop spans 13 amino acids.

V and J are TRBV19 and TRBJ1-2; TRBD1 might be the D (6 bases). Germline-derived CDR1 and CDR2 are LNHDA and SQIVND (reference sequence). The V and J ends lost 7 bases and 1 base respectively, with 19 bases between them. This CDR3 has 16 residues. CDR3 sequence: CASNQPGDILNYGYTF. The CDR3, as DNA: TGTGCCAGTAACCAACCTGGGGACATTCTTAACTATGGCTACACCTTC.

The V gene is TRBV5-6, the J gene TRBJ2-7; TRBD1 matches at 8 bases. Germline trimming cut 4 bases from V and 6 bases from J; bases unmatched to any gene: 15. The germline gives CDR1 SGHDT, CDR2 YYEEEE. CDR3 length equals 16 residues. The CDR3 DNA is TGTGCCAGCAGCCCGGTGACAAGGACAGGGCTTTCCGAGCAGTACTTC. Its translation: CASSPVTRTGLSEQYF.

This clone was counted once. This sequence joins TRBV5-1 and TRBJ2-6; D is ambiguous. This CDR3 region has 18 residues. CDR1 is SGHRS and CDR2 is YFSETQ in the germline V gene. The V gene lost 0 bases and the J gene lost 0 bases, with 13 bases spanning the gap. In DNA, the CDR3 is TGCGCCAGCAGCTTGGCCGGGCTTTTTAGCTCTGGGGCCAACGTCCTGACTTTC. As protein: CASSLAGLFSSGANVLTF.

The rearrangement joins TRBV9 to TRBJ1-6, with D unclear. V dropped 0 bases and J dropped 10 bases, with 14 bases sitting between them. Germline loops: CDR1 SGDLS, CDR2 YYNGEE. There are 15 residues in the CDR3. In DNA, the CDR3 is TGTGCCAGCAGCGTAGACCAGAGAGTTAGATCACCCCTCCACTTT. It encodes CASSVDQRVRSPLHF.

This chain connects TRBV18 to TRBJ2-2; D ambiguous. Trimming shortened V by 4 bases and J by 2 bases, and 8 bases separated the two germline ends. Germline lookup yields CDR1 KGHSH and CDR2 LQKENI. The CDR3 sequence is 14 residues long. The CDR3 region is CASSRNRNTGELFF. In DNA form, the CDR3 reads TGTGCCAGCTCACGGAACCGAAACACCGGGGAGCTGTTTTTT.

The chain recombines TRBV19 with TRBJ1-2; 8 bases match TRBD1. The CDR3 length is 14 residues. Germline V lookup: CDR1 LNHDA, CDR2 SQIVND (reference sequence). Losses at the gene ends were 8 bases for V and 6 bases for J; bases not matched to a gene: 11. The chain's CDR3 is CASGRTGRFDGYTF. CDR3 DNA: TGTGCCAGTGGGAGGACAGGGAGGTTTGATGGCTACACCTTC.